This TCR beta chain comes out of a study of blood T cells in healthy people across ages. A second about 6 to 11 cycle PCR used barcoded and J-beta primers. Every cDNA was tagged by a template-switch adaptor with 12 random nucleotides. TCRdb processed the 5' RACE reads anew with MiXCR; each CDR3 protein has one entry. The sample consists of 1.4 million to 1.5 million distinct CDR3 sequences, around 42% of them appearing once. In this sample, this clonotype turned up a few times. The antigen remains undetermined. Points from the study as a whole: Donor CMV infection status was unknown, possibly confounding age-related changes in expanded clonotypes. Older age coincided with a roughly linear decline in TCR beta diversity per million T cells. Long-lived donors had more naive CD4+ cells and higher diversity than aged donors.

Germline V CDR1 and CDR2: SEHNR, FQNEAQ (reference sequence). Trimming shortened V by 3 bases and J by 2 bases, and 11 bases separated the two germline ends. The CDR3 extends over 15 amino acids. The chain links TRBV7-9 to TRBJ1-3; the D is unclear. The sequenced sample consisted of blood. This receptor was obtained from a woman aged 18-29 years in good health. The CDR3 DNA follows: TGTGCCAGCAGCTTCCAGGTCTCAGCTGGAAACACCATATATTTT. As protein: CASSFQVSAGNTIYF.